This T cell receptor beta chain was captured in a study of OX40 agonist ivuxolimab in advanced cancers. Turning to the study itself: Patients were dosed intravenously with ivuxolimab at 0.01 to 10 mg/kg every 2 weeks. The study enrolled dose-escalation patients with hepatocellular carcinoma, melanoma, renal cell or head and neck cancer. Eligibility rules accepted prior anti-PD-1, anti-PD-L1 or anti-CTLA-4 therapy, and 40% to 50% had some. Findings and limits, study-wide: In the 0.1 to 3.0 mg/kg range, CD4+ and CD8+ blood T cells had expanded clonally by week 6.

The data were produced by immunoSEQ multiplex PCR, yet TCRdb's version contains in-frame clones alone and is incomplete. The data contain 100,000 to 130,000 clones, around 90% of them singletons. Germline loops: CDR1 KGHSH, CDR2 LQKENI. Trimming took 5 bases from V and 4 from J, leaving 9 bases between them. This CDR3 has 14 amino acids. Of note for this clone: Its antigen is unidentified.

The sample here was CD4+ or CD8+ T cells sorted from blood, taken in a trial of the OX40 agonist ivuxolimab. This chain uses TRBV18 with TRBJ1-6; TRBD1 is a possible D gene (6 bases). This receptor was obtained from an adult with an advanced solid tumor such as melanoma, head and neck, liver or kidney cancer. The CDR3 sequence: CASSEGGYNSPLHF. The CDR3 DNA sequence: TGTGCCAGCTCAGAAGGGGGATATAATTCACCCCTCCACTTT.